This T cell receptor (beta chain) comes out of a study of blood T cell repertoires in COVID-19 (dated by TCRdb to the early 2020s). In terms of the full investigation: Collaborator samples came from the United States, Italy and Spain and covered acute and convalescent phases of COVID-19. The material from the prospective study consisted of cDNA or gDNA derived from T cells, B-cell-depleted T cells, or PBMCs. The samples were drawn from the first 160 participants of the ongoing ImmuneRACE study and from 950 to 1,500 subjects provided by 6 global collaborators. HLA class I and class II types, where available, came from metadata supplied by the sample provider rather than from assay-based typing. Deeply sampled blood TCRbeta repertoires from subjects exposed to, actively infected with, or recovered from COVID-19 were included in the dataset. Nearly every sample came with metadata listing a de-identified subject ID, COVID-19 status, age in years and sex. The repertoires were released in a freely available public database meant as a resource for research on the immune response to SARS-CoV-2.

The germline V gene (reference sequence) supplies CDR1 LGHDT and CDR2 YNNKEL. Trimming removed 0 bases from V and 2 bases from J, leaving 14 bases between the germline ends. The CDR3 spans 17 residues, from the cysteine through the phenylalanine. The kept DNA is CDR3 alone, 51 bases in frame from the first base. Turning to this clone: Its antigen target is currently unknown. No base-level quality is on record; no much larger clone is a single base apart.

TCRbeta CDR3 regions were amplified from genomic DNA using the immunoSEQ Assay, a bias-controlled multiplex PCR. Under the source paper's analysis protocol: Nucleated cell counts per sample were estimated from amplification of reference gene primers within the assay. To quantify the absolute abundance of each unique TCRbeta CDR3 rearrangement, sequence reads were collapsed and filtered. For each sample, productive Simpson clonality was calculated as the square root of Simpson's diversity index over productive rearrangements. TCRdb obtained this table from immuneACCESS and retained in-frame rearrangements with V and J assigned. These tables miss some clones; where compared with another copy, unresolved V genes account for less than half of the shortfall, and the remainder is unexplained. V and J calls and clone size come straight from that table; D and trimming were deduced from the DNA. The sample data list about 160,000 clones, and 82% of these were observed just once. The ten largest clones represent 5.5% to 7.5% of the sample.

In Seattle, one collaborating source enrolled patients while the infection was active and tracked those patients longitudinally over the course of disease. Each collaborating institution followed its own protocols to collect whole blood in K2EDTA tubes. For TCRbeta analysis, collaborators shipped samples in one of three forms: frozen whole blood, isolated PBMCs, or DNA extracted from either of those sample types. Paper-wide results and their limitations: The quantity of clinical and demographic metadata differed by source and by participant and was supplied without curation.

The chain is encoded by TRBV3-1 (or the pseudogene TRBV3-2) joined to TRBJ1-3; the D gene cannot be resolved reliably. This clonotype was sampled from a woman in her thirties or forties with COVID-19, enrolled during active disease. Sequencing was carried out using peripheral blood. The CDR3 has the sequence CASSQDIRAAAGNTIYF. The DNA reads TGTGCCAGCAGCCAAGATATAAGGGCAGCGGCTGGAAACACCATATATTTT.